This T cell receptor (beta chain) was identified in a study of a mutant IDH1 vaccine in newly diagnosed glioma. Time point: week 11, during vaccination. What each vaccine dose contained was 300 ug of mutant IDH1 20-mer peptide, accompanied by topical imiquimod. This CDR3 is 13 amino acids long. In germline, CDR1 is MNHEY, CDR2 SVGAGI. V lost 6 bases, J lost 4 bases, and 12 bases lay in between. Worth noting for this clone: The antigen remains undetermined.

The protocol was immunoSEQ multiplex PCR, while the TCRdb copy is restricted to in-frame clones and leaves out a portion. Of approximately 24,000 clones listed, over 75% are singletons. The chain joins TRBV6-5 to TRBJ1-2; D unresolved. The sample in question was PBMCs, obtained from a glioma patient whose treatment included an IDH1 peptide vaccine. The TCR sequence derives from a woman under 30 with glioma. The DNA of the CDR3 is TGTGCCAGCAGGCCGGGCCGGGGCTATGGCTACACCTTC. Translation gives CASRPGRGYGYTF.